These 12 T cell receptor beta chains were sequenced from one sample in a study of molecular identifiers for immune sequencing clone quantification (dated by TCRdb to between 2017 and 2018). Library generation was performed with PCR. These reads were obtained on an Illumina HiSeq 4000. TCRdb reworked the public reads: Q25 trimming with fastp, MiXCR clone assembly, productive beta chains retained. Identical CDR3 protein sequences are pooled into one entry, listed with their most common genes and DNA. This sample holds fewer than 10,000 distinct CDR3 sequences; less than 20% were observed only once. The ten largest clones represent roughly 1.4% of the sample. The source material was naive CD8+ T cells from blood, with Jurkat cell RNA spiked in. The sample's cell subset or site label, in plain terms: FACS-sorted CD8+CD4-CCR7+CD45RA+ naive T cells. The receptors were gathered from a human donor in good health. Some libraries in this study had Jurkat cell RNA spiked in.

At least ten counts were recorded for this clonotype. The DNA for the CDR3 is TGCAGCGTTGCGGGGGGAGGCACCGGGGAGCTGTTTTTT. Its translation is CSVAGGGTGELFF. The chain recombines TRBV29-1 with TRBJ2-2, with 7 bases identical to TRBD2. J lost 4 bases, V lost 4 bases, and 3 bases had no gene match. This CDR3 contains 13 residues. The germline V gene encodes CDR1 SQVTM and CDR2 ANQGSEA.

On this clonotype: One end of the junction is discordant with germline, which a read error may explain. The CDR3 coding sequence is TGTGCAAGCAGCCTCGCAGGGCACTCCTATGAACAGTACTTC. This encodes CASSLAGHSYEQYF. This chain joins TRBV7-8 and TRBJ2-7, with D possibly being TRBD1 (5 bases). This CDR3 comprises 14 residues. CDR1 is SGHVS, CDR2 FQNEAQ, per germline.

By frequency in the sample, this clonotype is medium-sized (0.01 to 0.1%). V is TRBV7-2 and J is TRBJ2-7, with D unresolved. Germline V gene data show CDR1 as SGHTA and CDR2 as FQGNSA. Trimming took off 5 bases at V and 2 bases at J, with 13 bases between the two ends. This CDR3 has 14 amino acids. The CDR3 nucleotides are TGTGCCAGCAGCACGGACGGTTCTCCCTACGAGCAGTACTTC. This encodes CASSTDGSPYEQYF.

In its sample, this clonotype is medium-sized. V gene TRBV28 combines with J gene TRBJ2-7, with D unresolved. The CDR3 extends over 13 amino acids. In germline, CDR1 is MDHEN, CDR2 SYDVKM. Trimming took off 4 bases at V and 6 bases at J, with 13 bases between the two ends. CDR3 loop: CASSSPGPPEQYF. In DNA form, the CDR3 reads TGTGCCAGCAGTTCCCCGGGCCCGCCCGAGCAGTACTTC.

This clonotype is deemed medium-sized. This chain joins TRBV6-5 and TRBJ2-7; D unresolved. CDR1 and CDR2 (germline): MNHEY, SVGAGI. This CDR3 is built from 16 residues. The ends were cut back, 3 bases at V and 5 bases at J, with 20 bases in the middle. The CDR3 bases are TGTGCCAGCAGTTATGCTTCGGGTGGTCCGGGCCACGAGCAGTACTTC. Protein product: CASSYASGGPGHEQYF.

This clonotype is medium-sized by share. J is TRBJ2-7 and V is TRBV20-1; D is possibly TRBD1 or TRBD2 (5 bases each). The germline V gene has CDR1 DFQATT and CDR2 SNEGSKA (reference sequence). V was trimmed by 6 bases and J by 9 bases, leaving 18 bases between them. This CDR3 contains 12 residues. This CDR3 reads CSAPSRGAGQYF. The CDR3 nucleotides are TGCAGTGCCCCCAGCCGGGGCGCGGGGCAGTACTTC.

This CDR3 reads CASSYFLGTNTEAFF. CDR3 coding DNA: TGTGCCAGCAGTTACTTTCTGGGGACTAACACTGAAGCTTTCTTT. The rearrangement joins TRBV6-5 to TRBJ1-1, with D tentatively TRBD1 (5 bases). There are 15 residues in the CDR3. Germline V gene data show CDR1 as MNHEY and CDR2 as SVGAGI. Trimming shortened V by 1 base and J by 2 bases, and 11 bases separated the two germline ends.

This clonotype is categorized as medium-sized. The chain employs TRBV7-6 and TRBJ2-6, with no clear D. Germline V CDR1 and CDR2: SGHVS, FNYEAQ. With 1 base removed from V and 0 bases from J, the gap between germline ends came to 7 bases. The CDR3 sequence is 16 residues long. This CDR3 is CASSLVGSSGANVLTF. DNA of the CDR3: TGTGCCAGCAGCTTAGTCGGATCCTCTGGGGCCAACGTCCTGACTTTC.

This clonotype is classed as medium-sized. This chain links TRBV4-3 with TRBJ2-3; maybe TRBD2 (6 bases). With 0 bases removed from V and 5 bases from J, the gap between germline ends came to 15 bases. The CDR3 extends over 16 amino acids. CDR1 and CDR2 (germline): LGHNA, YSLEER. CDR3 bases: TGCGCCAGCAGCCAAGAAATGCGGGGCCCCGGAGATACGCAGTATTTT. Residues: CASSQEMRGPGDTQYF.

The sample holds many counts of this clonotype. The chain joins TRBV5-4 to TRBJ2-7, with D possibly matching TRBD1 (5 bases). The CDR3 is 14 amino acids. The V and J ends lost 2 bases and 2 bases respectively, with 11 bases between them. The V gene's germline CDR1 is SGHNT and CDR2 YYREEE (reference sequence). The CDR3 region is CASSFAQGTYEQYF. In DNA form, the CDR3 reads TGTGCCAGCAGCTTTGCGCAGGGAACCTACGAGCAGTACTTC.

This clonotype is classed as medium-sized (0.01 to 0.1%). The chain uses TRBV28 and TRBJ2-3, with 7 positions matching TRBD1. J gave up 0 bases and V 4 bases, and 13 bases lay outside the gene matches. This CDR3 is 18 amino acids long. CDR1 is MDHEN, CDR2 SYDVKM, per germline. The CDR3 region is CASSSERRGTDSTDTQYF. CDR3 DNA: TGTGCCAGCAGTTCAGAGAGGAGAGGGACAGATAGCACAGATACGCAGTATTTT.

This clonotype ranks as medium-sized (0.01 to 0.1%). The rearrangement links TRBV7-2 to TRBJ2-7, with a tentative D call TRBD2 (6 bases). Germline loops: CDR1 SGHTA, CDR2 FQGNSA. The length of the CDR3 is 15 residues. Trimming took off 1 base at V and 2 bases at J, with 12 bases between the two ends. Written as DNA, the CDR3 is TGTGCCAGCAGCTTAGGGTCGGGAGCTGCCTACGAGCAGTACTTC. It encodes CASSLGSGAAYEQYF.